Sequencing of this T cell receptor (beta chain) was carried out in a study of T cell responses to AZD1222 COVID-19 vaccine. The table came from immunoSEQ multiplex PCR; TCRdb's copy has only in-frame clones and leaves some out. There are 100,000 to 150,000 clones in the sample; 85% to 95% occur only once, and 4% to 6% lies in the top ten. For this clone: Antigen specificity is unknown.

CDR1 SGHTA and CDR2 FQGNSA come from the germline V gene. V was clipped by 3 bases and J by 10 bases, with 6 bases between them. This CDR3 has 11 amino acids. Overall study results and limits: Reportedly, nearly half of unique spike TCRs recognized epitopes outside B.1.351/B.1.1.7 mutations. Seropositive at baseline were only five or six AZD1222 recipients.

It was second doses at about 4 or about 12 weeks that were pooled. The chain recombines TRBV7-2 with TRBJ1-4; a weak D match, TRBD1 (5 bases). The sequence derives from an adult who received the AZD1222 COVID-19 vaccine. The sequences come from peripheral blood, collected 28 days after the second AZD1222 dose. The CDR3 loop is CASSLGGKLFF. For the CDR3, the DNA is TGTGCCAGCAGCTTGGGGGGAAAACTGTTTTTT. The entire variable domain, with the rest obtained from reference TRBV7-2 and TRBJ1-4, is as follows: GAGVSQSPSNKVTEKGKDVELRCDPISGHTALYWYRQSLGQGLEFLIYFQGNSAPDKSGLPSDRFSAERTGGSVSTLTIQRTQQEDSAVYLCASSLGGKLFFGSGTQLSVL.